The rows below give T cell receptor beta chains drawn from one sample of a study of T cell responses to AZD1222 COVID-19 vaccine. TCRdb's copy holds only in-frame clones and misses some; the assay was immunoSEQ multiplex PCR. The sample gives just under 75,000 clones, around three quarters of which show up once; 47% is in the top ten. The source material was peripheral blood, sampled 28 days after the second AZD1222 dose. These receptors were obtained from an adult who received the AZD1222 COVID-19 vaccine. Each CDR3 is given without its conserved first and last residue. The order of the fields is V gene, CDR3 protein.

TRBV6-5,ASSPDRRAYEQY
TRBV11-2,ASSPRFGYEQY
TRBV5-1,ASSPSGTSGGAVTGELF
TRBV12-2,ASRLEYGVQSNERYEQY
TRBV28,ASSLYRNEQF
TRBV27,ASSDWDRGRPSNEKLF
TRBV5-1,ASSLADRQETQY
TRBV28,ASRRLQGGYT
TRBV2,ASSSGFNLRDTQY
TRBV28,ASSSLGSAYNTDTQY
TRBV5-1,ASSAGVDSPLH
TRBV4-1,ASSQVGGPSYNEQF
TRBV5-1,ASSLLAGGGGETQY
TRBV7-9,ASVPQAQETQY
TRBV7-2,ASSKGGSRDTQY
TRBV6-5,ASSPRTAPTDTQY